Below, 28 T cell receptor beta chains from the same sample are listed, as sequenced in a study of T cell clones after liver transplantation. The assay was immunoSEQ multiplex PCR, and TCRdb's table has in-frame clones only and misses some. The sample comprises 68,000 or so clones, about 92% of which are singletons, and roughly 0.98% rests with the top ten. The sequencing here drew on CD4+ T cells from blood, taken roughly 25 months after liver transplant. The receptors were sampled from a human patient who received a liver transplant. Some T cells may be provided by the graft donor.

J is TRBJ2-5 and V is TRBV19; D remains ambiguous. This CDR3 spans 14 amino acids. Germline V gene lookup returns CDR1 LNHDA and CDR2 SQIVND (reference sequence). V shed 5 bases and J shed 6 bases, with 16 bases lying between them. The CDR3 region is CASSHTGQRKTQYF. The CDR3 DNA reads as TGTGCCAGTAGTCATACGGGTCAGAGGAAGACCCAGTACTTC.

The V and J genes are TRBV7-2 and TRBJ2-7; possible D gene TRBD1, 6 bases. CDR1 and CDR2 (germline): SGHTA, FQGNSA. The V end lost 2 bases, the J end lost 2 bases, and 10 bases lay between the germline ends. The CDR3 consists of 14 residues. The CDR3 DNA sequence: TGTGCCAGCAGCTTATACAGGGCCGCCTACGAGCAGTACTTC. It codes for CASSLYRAAYEQYF.

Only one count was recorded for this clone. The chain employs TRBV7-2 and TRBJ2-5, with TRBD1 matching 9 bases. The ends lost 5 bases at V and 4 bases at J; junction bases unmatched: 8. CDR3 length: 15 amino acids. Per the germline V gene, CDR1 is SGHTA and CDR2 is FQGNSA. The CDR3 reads CASSLDRGLSETQYF. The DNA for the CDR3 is TGTGCCAGCAGCCTGGACAGGGGATTGTCAGAGACCCAGTACTTC.

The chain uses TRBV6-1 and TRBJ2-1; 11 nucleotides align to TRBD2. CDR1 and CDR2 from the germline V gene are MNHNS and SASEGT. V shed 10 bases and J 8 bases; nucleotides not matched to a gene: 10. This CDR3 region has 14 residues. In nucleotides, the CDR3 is TGTGCCACCCGGACTAGCGGGCGGAGGGATGAGCAGTTCTTC. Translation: CATRTSGRRDEQFF.

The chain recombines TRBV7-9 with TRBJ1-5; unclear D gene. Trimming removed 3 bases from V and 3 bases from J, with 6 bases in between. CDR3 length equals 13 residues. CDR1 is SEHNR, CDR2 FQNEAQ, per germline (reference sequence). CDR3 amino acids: CASSLTPNQPQHF. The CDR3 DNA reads TGTGCCAGCAGCTTGACCCCCAATCAGCCCCAGCATTTT.

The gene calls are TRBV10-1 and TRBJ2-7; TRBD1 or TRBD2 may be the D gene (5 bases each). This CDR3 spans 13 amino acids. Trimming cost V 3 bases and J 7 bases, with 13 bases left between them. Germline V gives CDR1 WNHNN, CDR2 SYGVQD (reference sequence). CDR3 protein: CASSEAGSGEQYF. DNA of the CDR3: TGCGCCAGCAGTGAAGCAGGGTCGGGGGAGCAGTACTTC.

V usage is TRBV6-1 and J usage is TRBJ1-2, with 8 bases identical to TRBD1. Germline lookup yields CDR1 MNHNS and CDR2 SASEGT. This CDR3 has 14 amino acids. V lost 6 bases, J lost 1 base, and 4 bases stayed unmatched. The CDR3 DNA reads TGTGCCAGCAGGGGTGGACAGGGTAACTATGGCTACACCTTC. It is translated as CASRGGQGNYGYTF.

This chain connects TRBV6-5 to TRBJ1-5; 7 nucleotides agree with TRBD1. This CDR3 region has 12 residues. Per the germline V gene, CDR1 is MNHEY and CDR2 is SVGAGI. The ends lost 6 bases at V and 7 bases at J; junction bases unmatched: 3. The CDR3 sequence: CASSRQGQPQHF. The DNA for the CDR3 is TGTGCCAGCAGCCGACAGGGACAGCCCCAGCATTTT.

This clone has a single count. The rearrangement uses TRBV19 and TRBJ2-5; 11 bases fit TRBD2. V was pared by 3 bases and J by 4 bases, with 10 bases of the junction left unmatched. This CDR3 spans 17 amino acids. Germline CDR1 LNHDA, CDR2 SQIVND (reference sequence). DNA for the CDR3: TGTGCCAGTAGTATTGGGTCTGGGCTAGCGGGAGGAGAGACCCAGTACTTC. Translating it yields CASSIGSGLAGGETQYF.

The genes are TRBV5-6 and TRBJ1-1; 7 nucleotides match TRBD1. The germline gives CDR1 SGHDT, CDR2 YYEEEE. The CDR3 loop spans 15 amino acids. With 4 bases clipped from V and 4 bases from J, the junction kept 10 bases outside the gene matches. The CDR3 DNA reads TGTGCCAGCAGCGTACAGGGGTCCGGTGGCACTGAAGCTTTCTTT. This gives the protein CASSVQGSGGTEAFF.

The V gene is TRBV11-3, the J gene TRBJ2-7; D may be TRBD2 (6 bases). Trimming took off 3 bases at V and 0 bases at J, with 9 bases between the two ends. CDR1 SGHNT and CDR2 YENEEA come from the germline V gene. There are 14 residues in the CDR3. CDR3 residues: CASSLGGSSYEQYF. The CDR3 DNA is TGTGCCAGCAGCTTGGGAGGTAGCTCCTACGAGCAGTACTTC.

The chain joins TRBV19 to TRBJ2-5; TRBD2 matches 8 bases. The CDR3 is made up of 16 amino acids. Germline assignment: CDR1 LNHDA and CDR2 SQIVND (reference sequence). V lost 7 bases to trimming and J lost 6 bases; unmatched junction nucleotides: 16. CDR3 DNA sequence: TGTGCCAGTACCTCCTCCGGGGGGGAGGGCAGGCAGACCCAGTACTTC. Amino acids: CASTSSGGEGRQTQYF.

CDR3 nucleotide sequence: TGTGCCAGCAGCTTAGTGTCCTACGAGCAGTACTTC. Translated, it gives CASSLVSYEQYF. V gene TRBV11-3 combines with J gene TRBJ2-7; D remains unclear. V was cut by 1 base and J by 1 base, with 2 bases left in between. CDR3 length: 12 amino acids. CDR1 and CDR2 (germline): SGHNT, YENEEA.

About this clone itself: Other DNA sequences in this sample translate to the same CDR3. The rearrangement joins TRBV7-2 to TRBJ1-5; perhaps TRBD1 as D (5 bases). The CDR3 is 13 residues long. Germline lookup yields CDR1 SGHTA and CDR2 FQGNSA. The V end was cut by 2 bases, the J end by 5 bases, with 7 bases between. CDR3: CASSLRGDQPQHF. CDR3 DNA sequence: TGTGCCAGCAGCTTAAGGGGAGATCAGCCCCAGCATTTT. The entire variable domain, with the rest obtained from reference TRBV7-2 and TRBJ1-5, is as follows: GAGVSQSPSNKVTEKGKDVELRCDPISGHTALYWYRQSLGQGLEFLIYFQGNSAPDKSGLPSDRFSAERTGGSVSTLTIQRTQQEDSAVYLCASSLRGDQPQHFGDGTRLSIL.

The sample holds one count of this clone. The CDR3 spells CASGLSGTDTQYF. CDR3 sequence (DNA): TGTGCTAGTGGTCTCTCAGGCACAGATACGCAGTATTTT. The chain uses TRBV12-5 and TRBJ2-3, with no clear D. The germline gives CDR1 LGHNT, CDR2 FRNRAP. The V and J ends lost 5 bases and 1 base respectively, with 7 bases between them. The CDR3 contains 13 residues.

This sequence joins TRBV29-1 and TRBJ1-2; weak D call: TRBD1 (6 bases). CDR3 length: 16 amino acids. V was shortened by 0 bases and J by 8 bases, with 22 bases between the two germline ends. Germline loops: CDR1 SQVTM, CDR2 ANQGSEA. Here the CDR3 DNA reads TGCAGCGTTGAAGATAGGGCCGACAGGACCTATGTCGGCTACACCTTC. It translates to CSVEDRADRTYVGYTF.

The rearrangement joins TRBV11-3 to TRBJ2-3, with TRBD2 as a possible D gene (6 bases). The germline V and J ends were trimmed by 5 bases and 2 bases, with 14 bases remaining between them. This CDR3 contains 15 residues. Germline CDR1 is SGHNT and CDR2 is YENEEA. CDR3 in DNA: TGTGCCAGCAGCCCAGGGACTGGCAACACAGATACGCAGTATTTT. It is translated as CASSPGTGNTDTQYF.

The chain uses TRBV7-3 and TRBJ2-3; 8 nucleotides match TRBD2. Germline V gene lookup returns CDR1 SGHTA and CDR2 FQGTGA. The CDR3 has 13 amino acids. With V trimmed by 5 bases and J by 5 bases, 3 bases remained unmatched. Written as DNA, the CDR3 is TGTGCCAGCAGCCCCGCGGGGGGAGATACGCAGTATTTT. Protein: CASSPAGGDTQYF.

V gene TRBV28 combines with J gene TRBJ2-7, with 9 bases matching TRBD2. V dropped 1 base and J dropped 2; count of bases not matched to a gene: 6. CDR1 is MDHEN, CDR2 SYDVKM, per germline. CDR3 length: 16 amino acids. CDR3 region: CASSLLAGDSPYEQYF. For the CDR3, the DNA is TGTGCCAGCAGTTTATTAGCGGGAGATTCGCCCTACGAGCAGTACTTC.

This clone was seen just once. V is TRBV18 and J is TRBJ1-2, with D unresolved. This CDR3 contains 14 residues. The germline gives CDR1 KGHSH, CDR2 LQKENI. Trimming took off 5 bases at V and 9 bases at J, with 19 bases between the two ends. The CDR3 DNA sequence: TGTGCCAGCTCATCCTCCGAATTCGGTATGAGCTACACCTTC. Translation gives CASSSSEFGMSYTF.

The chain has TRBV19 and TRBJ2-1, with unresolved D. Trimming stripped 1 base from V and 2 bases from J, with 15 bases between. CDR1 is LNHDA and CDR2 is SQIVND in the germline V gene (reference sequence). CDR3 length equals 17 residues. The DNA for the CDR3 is TGTGCCAGTAGTATAGTAAGCCCCTCACCCCCCTACAATGAGCAGTTCTTC. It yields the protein CASSIVSPSPPYNEQFF.

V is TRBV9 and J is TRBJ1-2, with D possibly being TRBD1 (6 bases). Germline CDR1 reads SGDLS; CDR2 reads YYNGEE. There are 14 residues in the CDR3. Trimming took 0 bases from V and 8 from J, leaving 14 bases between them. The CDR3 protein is CASSVGEGVKGYTF. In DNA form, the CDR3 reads TGTGCCAGCAGCGTAGGGGAGGGGGTGAAGGGCTACACCTTC.

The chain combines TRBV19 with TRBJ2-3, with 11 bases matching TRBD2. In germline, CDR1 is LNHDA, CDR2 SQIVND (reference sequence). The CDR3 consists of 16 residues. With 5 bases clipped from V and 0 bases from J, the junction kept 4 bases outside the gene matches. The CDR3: CASSRGLAASTDTQYF. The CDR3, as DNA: TGTGCCAGTAGTCGGGGACTAGCGGCCAGCACAGATACGCAGTATTTT.

The CDR3 protein is CSVVATAYEQYF. CDR3 bases: TGCAGCGTTGTGGCTACCGCCTACGAGCAGTACTTC. The gene calls are TRBV29-1 and TRBJ2-7; D unresolved. There are 12 residues in the CDR3. V was cut by 4 bases and J by 2 bases, with 9 bases left in between. Germline loops: CDR1 SQVTM, CDR2 ANQGSEA.

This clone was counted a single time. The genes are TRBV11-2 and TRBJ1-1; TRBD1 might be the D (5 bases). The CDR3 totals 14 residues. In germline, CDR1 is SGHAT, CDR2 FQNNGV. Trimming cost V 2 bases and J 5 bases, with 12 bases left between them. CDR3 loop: CASSLKRGGTEAFF. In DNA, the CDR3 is TGTGCCAGCAGCTTAAAGAGGGGAGGAACTGAAGCTTTCTTT.

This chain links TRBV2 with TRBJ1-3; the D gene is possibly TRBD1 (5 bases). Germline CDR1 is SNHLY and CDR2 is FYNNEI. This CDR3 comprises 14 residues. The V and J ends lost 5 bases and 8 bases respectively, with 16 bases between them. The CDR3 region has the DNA TGTGCCAGCAGTCAAAACGGCGCCAGGGACACCATATATTTT. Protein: CASSQNGARDTIYF.

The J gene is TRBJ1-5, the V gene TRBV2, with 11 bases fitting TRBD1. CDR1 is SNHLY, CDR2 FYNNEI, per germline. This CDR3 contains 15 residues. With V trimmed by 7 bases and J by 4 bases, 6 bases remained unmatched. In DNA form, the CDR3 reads TGTGCCAGCACTAGGGACAGGGGGGGAAATCAGCCCCAGCATTTT. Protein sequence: CASTRDRGGNQPQHF.

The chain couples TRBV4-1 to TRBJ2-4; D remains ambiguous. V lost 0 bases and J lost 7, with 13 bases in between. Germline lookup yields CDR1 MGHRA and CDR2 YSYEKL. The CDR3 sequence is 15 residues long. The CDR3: CASSQDKGIRNIQYF. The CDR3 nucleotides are TGCGCCAGCAGCCAAGATAAGGGCATCCGGAACATTCAGTACTTC.